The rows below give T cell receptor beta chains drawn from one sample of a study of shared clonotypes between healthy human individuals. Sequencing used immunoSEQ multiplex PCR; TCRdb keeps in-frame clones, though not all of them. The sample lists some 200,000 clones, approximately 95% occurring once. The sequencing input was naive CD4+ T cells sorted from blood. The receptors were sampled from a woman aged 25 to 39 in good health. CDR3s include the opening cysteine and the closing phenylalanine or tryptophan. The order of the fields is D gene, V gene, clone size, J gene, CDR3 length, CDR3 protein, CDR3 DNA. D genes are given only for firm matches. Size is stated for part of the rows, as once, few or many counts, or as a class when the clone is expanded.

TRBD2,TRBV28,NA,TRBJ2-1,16,CASSPAGGPSYNEQFF,TGTGCCAGCAGTCCAGCGGGGGGCCCCTCCTACAATGAGCAGTTCTTC
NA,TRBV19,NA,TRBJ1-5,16,CATSAAGRGNNQPQHF,TGTGCCACCTCGGCGGCGGGGAGGGGAAACAATCAGCCCCAGCATTTT
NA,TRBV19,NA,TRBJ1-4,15,CASSSTGRGNEKLFF,TGTGCCAGTAGTTCAACAGGGAGAGGTAATGAAAAACTGTTTTTT
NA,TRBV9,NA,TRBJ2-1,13,CASSVMGLNEQFF,TGTGCCAGCAGCGTAATGGGGTTAAATGAGCAGTTCTTC
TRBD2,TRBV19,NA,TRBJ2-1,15,CASSIGREPYNEQFF,TGTGCCAGTAGTATAGGGCGGGAGCCCTACAATGAGCAGTTCTTC
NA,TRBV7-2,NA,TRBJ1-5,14,CASSLNGRDQPQHF,TGTGCCAGCAGCTTAAATGGGAGGGATCAGCCCCAGCATTTT
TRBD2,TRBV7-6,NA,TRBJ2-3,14,CASSLGPSGDTQYF,TGTGCCAGCAGCTTAGGTCCTAGCGGGGATACGCAGTATTTT
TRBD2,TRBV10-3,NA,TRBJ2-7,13,CAVSPGGTYEQYF,TGTGCCGTGTCCCCCGGGGGGACCTACGAGCAGTACTTC
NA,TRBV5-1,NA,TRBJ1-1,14,CASSSGQLNTEAFF,TGCGCCAGCAGCTCAGGACAGTTGAACACTGAAGCTTTCTTT
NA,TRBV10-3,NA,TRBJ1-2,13,CAISDITQGGYTF,TGTGCCATCAGTGATATAACCCAGGGTGGCTACACCTTC
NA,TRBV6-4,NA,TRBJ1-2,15,CASMGRGEANYGYTF,TGTGCCAGCATGGGACGGGGGGAAGCTAACTATGGCTACACCTTC
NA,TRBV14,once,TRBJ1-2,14,CASSPPGPNYGYTF,TGTGCCAGCAGCCCTCCCGGGCCGAACTATGGCTACACCTTC
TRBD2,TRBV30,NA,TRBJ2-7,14,CAWGRAGGIYEQYF,TGTGCCTGGGGCCGAGCGGGAGGGATCTACGAGCAGTACTTC
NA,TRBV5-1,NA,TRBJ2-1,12,CASSLEGNEQFF,TGCGCCAGCAGCTTGGAAGGCAATGAGCAGTTCTTC
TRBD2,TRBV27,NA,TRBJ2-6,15,CASRRGGAGANVLTF,TGTGCCAGCAGGCGGGGGGGCGCTGGGGCCAACGTCCTGACTTTC
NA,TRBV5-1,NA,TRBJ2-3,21,CASSAAASGRRIGDHTDTQYF,TGCGCCAGCAGCGCGGCGGCGTCGGGCAGGAGAATAGGGGATCACACAGATACGCAGTATTTT
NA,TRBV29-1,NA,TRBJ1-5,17,CSHLCGVRSKPNQPQHF,TGCAGCCATTTATGCGGGGTAAGGTCGAAACCGAATCAGCCCCAGCATTTT